The following is a T cell receptor (beta chain) sequence with its context. Its target is not known. These data are taken from a study of cytomegalovirus exposure and HLA in healthy donors. The germline gives CDR1 MNHEY, CDR2 SMNVEV (reference sequence). This CDR3 has 9 amino acids. V lost 8 bases and J 7 bases, leaving 3 bases between the germline ends. Profiling relied on immunoSEQ multiplex PCR, and the TCRdb table lists in-frame clones only, not all of them. This table has about 200,000 clones, more than 75% appearing once. The donors were members of the validation cohort, which comprised 120 subjects and was separate from the first cohort of roughly 700 subjects. Study conclusions and caveats: The investigators catalogued 180 or so TCR beta chains as cytomegalovirus-associated.

This clonotype was sampled from a woman aged 18-29 years in good health and CMV-seropositive. V gene TRBV27 combines with J gene TRBJ2-1; no firm D call. The specimen was PBMCs. The CDR3 protein is CASQNEQFF. For the CDR3, the DNA is TGTGCCAGCCAGAATGAGCAGTTCTTC.